This section outlines one T cell receptor (beta chain) sequence together with its context. The data were obtained in a study of technical replicates of blood from a few donors. TCRdb's copy holds only in-frame clones and misses some; the assay was immunoSEQ multiplex PCR. The data show around 97,000 clones, 95% to 97% seen once. The sequence derives from a human donor in good health. Sequencing input: T cells isolated from PBMCs.

CDR3 in amino acids: CASKGAGRANTEAFF. CDR3 coding DNA: TGTGCCAGCAAGGGAGCCGGGAGGGCGAACACTGAAGCTTTCTTT. J is TRBJ1-1 and V is TRBV2; unclear D gene. The V end lost 7 bases, the J end lost 1 base, and 16 bases lay between the germline ends. This CDR3 has 15 amino acids. CDR1 SNHLY and CDR2 FYNNEI come from the germline V gene. Looking up the rest from reference TRBV2 and TRBJ1-1 gives the full variable domain: EPEVTQTPSHQVTQMGQEVILRCVPISNHLYFYWYRQILGQKVEFLVSFYNNEISEKSEIFDDQFSVERPDGSNFTLKIRSTKLEDSAMYFCASKGAGRANTEAFFGQGTRLTVV.